This TCR beta chain is drawn from a study of T cells in Graves' hyperthyroidism and ophthalmopathy. V shed 4 bases and J shed 0 bases, with 10 bases lying between them. From germline, CDR1 is LNHDA and CDR2 SQIVND (reference sequence). The CDR3 extends over 16 amino acids. RNA transcripts served as the template for amplifying TCR beta CDR3 regions. The HTBI set primed first-round TCR CDR3 RT-PCR. TCRdb ran MiXCR on the multiplex PCR reads and lists one entry per CDR3 protein. The sample has 400,000 to 500,000 distinct CDR3 sequences, roughly 14% seen once. Sequences were obtained from blood. The receptor was derived from a woman aged 18-29 years with Graves' hyperthyroidism. This chain uses TRBV19 with TRBJ2-6; the D is unclear. The CDR3 DNA follows: TGTGCCAGTAGTAGGGGTCCTAGCTCTGGGGCCAACGTCCTGACTTTC. As protein: CASSRGPSSGANVLTF.